The 19 T cell receptor beta chains reported below all come from one sample, sequenced in a study of T cells after yellow fever vaccination. TCRdb redid the calling of the 5' RACE reads with MiXCR, one entry per CDR3 protein. The table includes about 74,000 distinct CDR3 sequences, approximately 7.7% detected once. Sequencing was performed on CD8+ T cells sorted from PBMCs, taken 5 to 6 days after the first yellow fever vaccination. The receptors here all came from a man aged 18-30 years who received the YFV17D yellow fever vaccine.

This clonotype showed up many times. This sequence joins TRBV5-1 and TRBJ2-5, with a weak D call TRBD2 (5 bases). V shed 1 base and J shed 5 bases, with 12 bases lying between them. Germline V gene lookup returns CDR1 SGHRS and CDR2 YFSETQ. There are 14 residues in the CDR3. The CDR3 bases are TGCGCCAGCAGCTTGTGGACGGGGTCGGAGACCCAGTACTTC. The encoded protein is CASSLWTGSETQYF.

This clonotype was detected ten times or more. The V and J genes are TRBV15 and TRBJ2-1; 7 nucleotides align to TRBD2. CDR3 length: 16 amino acids. V shed 0 bases, J shed 3 bases, and the junction held 5 bases outside the gene matches. In germline, CDR1 is LNHNV, CDR2 YYDKDF (reference sequence). The CDR3, as DNA: TGTGCCACCAGCAGAGAGAGGCTAGCGGTCTACAATGAGCAGTTCTTC. Its translation: CATSRERLAVYNEQFF.

The chain couples TRBV10-2 to TRBJ1-1; no definite D call. The ends were cut back, 7 bases at V and 4 bases at J, with 13 bases in the middle. Germline CDR1 and CDR2: WSHSY and SAAADI. The CDR3 covers 13 residues. The CDR3, as DNA: TGCGCCAGCACCGACTACGAGGCCACTGAAGCTTTCTTT. This encodes CASTDYEATEAFF.

This clonotype turned up a few times. J is TRBJ2-1 and V is TRBV7-9; D possibly corresponds to TRBD2 (5 bases). The ends were cut back, 1 base at V and 8 bases at J, with 12 bases in the middle. The germline V gene has CDR1 SEHNR and CDR2 FQNEAQ (reference sequence). The CDR3 consists of 14 residues. CDR3 in amino acids: CASSLEDYFYEQFF. The CDR3 DNA sequence: TGTGCCAGCAGCTTAGAAGACTACTTCTATGAGCAGTTCTTC.

In its sample, this clonotype was seen many times. This chain joins TRBV12-1 and TRBJ1-1. TRBV12-1 is noted as a pseudogene. This CDR3 spans 11 amino acids. The DNA of the CDR3 is TGTGCCAGCAGCTTTGCCACTGAAGCTTTCTTT. Translated, it gives CASSFATEAFF.

This clonotype has ten or more counts. The rearrangement joins TRBV6-2 or TRBV6-3 to TRBJ2-7; 7 nucleotides line up with TRBD2. Germline lookup yields CDR1 MNHEY and CDR2 SVGEGT. CDR3 length equals 16 residues. With V trimmed by 4 bases and J by 6 bases, 15 bases remained unmatched. Written as DNA, the CDR3 is TGTGCCAGCAGTTCTCTCATGCGGGGACTACTGACCGAGCAGTACGTC. Translating it yields CASSSLMRGLLTEQYV.

This clonotype was observed a handful of times. The rearrangement uses TRBV6-1 and TRBJ2-7; weak D call: TRBD2 (6 bases). The CDR3 has 12 residues. V lost 4 bases and J lost 5, with 9 bases in between. Germline CDR1 reads MNHNS; CDR2 reads SASEGT. This CDR3 reads CASSVGGNEQYV. The CDR3 DNA is TGTGCCAGCAGTGTCGGGGGAAACGAGCAGTACGTC.

This clonotype has only a few counts. V is TRBV6-5 and J is TRBJ2-5; the match to TRBD1 covers 10 bases. V lost 2 bases, J lost 3 bases, and 12 bases stayed unmatched. The CDR3 runs to 18 residues. Looked up from germline, CDR1 is MNHEY and CDR2 is SVGAGI. The CDR3 DNA sequence: TGTGCCAGCAGTTACCCGGGACAGGGGAATTTGTTTGAAGAGACCCAGTACTTC. The encoded protein is CASSYPGQGNLFEETQYF.

This clonotype has at least ten counts. V usage is TRBV4-2 and J usage is TRBJ2-7, with 7 nucleotides matching TRBD2. CDR3 size: 13 residues. Germline CDR1 is LGHNA and CDR2 is YNFKEQ. Germline trimming cut 5 bases from V and 0 bases from J; bases unmatched to any gene: 1. The CDR3 is CASSSGGSYEQYF. The CDR3 region has the DNA TGTGCCAGCAGCTCGGGGGGCTCCTACGAGCAGTACTTC.

This clonotype was found many times. J is TRBJ2-1 and V is TRBV7-9; tentative D call: TRBD1 (5 bases). The germline gives CDR1 SEHNR, CDR2 FQNEAQ (reference sequence). The CDR3 length is 14 residues. The germline V and J ends were trimmed by 2 bases and 4 bases, with 9 bases remaining between them. CDR3 DNA sequence: TGTGCCAGCAGCTTAATCGACAGTTACAATGAGCAGTTCTTC. The encoded protein is CASSLIDSYNEQFF. Full variable domain (remainder filled in from reference TRBV7-9 and TRBJ2-1): DTGVSQNPRHKITKRGQNVTFRCDPISEHNRLYWYRQTLGQGPEFLTYFQNEAQLEKSRLLSDRFSAERPKGSFSTLEIQRTEQGDSAMYLCASSLIDSYNEQFFGPGTRLTVL.

The rearrangement uses TRBV4-3 and TRBJ2-7; D unresolved. Trimming shortened V by 0 bases and J by 4 bases, and 16 bases separated the two germline ends. This CDR3 has 16 residues. Per the germline V gene, CDR1 is LGHNA and CDR2 is YSLEER. CDR3 sequence reads: CASSQDSPARIYEQYF. The CDR3 nucleotides are TGCGCCAGCAGCCAAGATAGTCCGGCCAGAATATACGAGCAGTACTTC.

Ten or more counts support this clonotype. The V gene is TRBV9, the J gene TRBJ2-2, with 7 bases aligning to TRBD2. The ends lost 3 bases at V and 6 bases at J; junction bases unmatched: 5. CDR1 and CDR2 (germline): SGDLS, YYNGEE. This CDR3 is 14 amino acids long. DNA for the CDR3: TGTGCCAGCAGCGCGGGAGGACTGGCCGGGGAGCTGTTTTTT. Amino acids: CASSAGGLAGELFF.

This clonotype was detected many times. V gene TRBV7-8 combines with J gene TRBJ2-7; tentatively, D is TRBD2 (5 bases). The V end was cut by 5 bases, the J end by 9 bases, with 17 bases between. Germline-derived CDR1 and CDR2 are SGHVS and FQNEAQ. The CDR3 totals 13 residues. Here the CDR3 reads CASSTPGKHGQYF. DNA of the CDR3: TGTGCCAGCAGCACTCCGGGAAAACACGGGCAGTACTTC. Full variable domain (rest looked up from reference TRBV7-8 and TRBJ2-7): GAGVSQSPRYKVAKRGQDVALRCDPISGHVSLFWYQQALGQGPEFLTYFQNEAQLDKSGLPSDRFFAERPEGSVSTLKIQRTQQEDSAVYLCASSTPGKHGQYFGPGTRLTVT.

By proportion, this clonotype is medium-sized (0.01 to 0.1%). The chain couples TRBV19 to TRBJ2-7; D ambiguous. V was shortened by 3 bases and J by 1 base, with 10 bases between the two germline ends. The CDR3 runs to 14 residues. Germline V gene lookup returns CDR1 LNHDA and CDR2 SQIVND (reference sequence). The CDR3 region has the DNA TGTGCCAGTAGTATTGCCGGCGGTTCCTACGAGCAGTACTTC. Translation: CASSIAGGSYEQYF.

The chain couples TRBV7-9 to TRBJ2-1; the D gene could be TRBD1 or TRBD2 (5 bases each). Trimming stripped 1 base from V and 9 bases from J, with 7 bases between. The germline V gene has CDR1 SEHNR and CDR2 FQNEAQ (reference sequence). The CDR3 extends over 12 amino acids. Written as DNA, the CDR3 is TGTGCCAGCAGCTTAGAGGGGACTGAGCAGTTCTTC. Protein sequence: CASSLEGTEQFF.

This clonotype was counted only a few times. This sequence joins TRBV10-3 and TRBJ1-2; D is undetermined. Trimming stripped 3 bases from V and 5 bases from J, with 10 bases between. CDR3 size: 13 residues. Germline loops: CDR1 ENHRY, CDR2 SYGVKD. The CDR3 here is CAISDPGLYGYTF. The CDR3 DNA follows: TGTGCCATCAGTGACCCGGGATTGTATGGCTACACCTTC.

This clonotype was counted many times. The chain has TRBV12-3 or TRBV12-4 and TRBJ2-7; D may correspond to TRBD1 or TRBD2 (5 bases each). With 3 bases removed from V and 1 base from J, the gap between germline ends came to 7 bases. This CDR3 contains 13 residues. The CDR3 reads CASSFGASYEQYF. The CDR3 DNA reads as TGTGCCAGCAGTTTCGGGGCTTCCTACGAGCAGTACTTC.

This clonotype was counted a few times. The chain is built from TRBV13 and TRBJ1-2; 7 bases match TRBD1. Germline loops: CDR1 PRHDT, CDR2 FYEKMQ (reference sequence). Losses at the gene ends were 5 bases for V and 4 bases for J; bases not matched to a gene: 7. This CDR3 has 14 residues. The CDR3 region is CASSAEDRIYGYTF. In nucleotides, the CDR3 is TGTGCCAGCAGCGCCGAGGACAGGATCTATGGCTACACCTTC.

CDR3 sequence reads: CSARGPRAKNTGELFF. As DNA, the CDR3 is TGCAGTGCTCGAGGCCCCCGGGCCAAGAACACCGGGGAGCTGTTTTTT. J is TRBJ2-2 and V is TRBV20-1; D unclear. V lost 5 bases to trimming and J lost 1 base, with 17 bases between them. The CDR3 totals 16 residues. Germline V gene sequence: CDR1 DFQATT, CDR2 SNEGSKA (reference sequence).